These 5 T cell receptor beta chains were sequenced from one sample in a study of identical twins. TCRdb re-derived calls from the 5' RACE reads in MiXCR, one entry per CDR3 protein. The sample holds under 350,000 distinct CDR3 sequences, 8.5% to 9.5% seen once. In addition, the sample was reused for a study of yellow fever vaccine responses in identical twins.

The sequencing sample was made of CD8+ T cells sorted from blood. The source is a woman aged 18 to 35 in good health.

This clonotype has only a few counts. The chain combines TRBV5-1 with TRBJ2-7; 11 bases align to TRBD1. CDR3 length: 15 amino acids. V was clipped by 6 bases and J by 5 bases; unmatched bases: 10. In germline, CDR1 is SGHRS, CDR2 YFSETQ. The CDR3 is CASKPPVGQGDEQYF. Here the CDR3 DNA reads TGCGCCAGCAAGCCCCCCGTGGGACAGGGGGACGAGCAGTACTTC.

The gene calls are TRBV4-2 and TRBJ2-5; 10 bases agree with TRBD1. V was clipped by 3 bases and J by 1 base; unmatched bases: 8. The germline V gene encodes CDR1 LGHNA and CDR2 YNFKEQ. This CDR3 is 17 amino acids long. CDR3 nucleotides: TGTGCCAGCAGCCAGGTCGGGACAGGGGTTATCCAAGAGACCCAGTACTTC. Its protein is CASSQVGTGVIQETQYF.

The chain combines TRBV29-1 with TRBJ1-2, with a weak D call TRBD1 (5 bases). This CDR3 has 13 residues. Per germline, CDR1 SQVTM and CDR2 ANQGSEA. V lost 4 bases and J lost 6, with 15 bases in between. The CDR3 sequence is CSVGDSPGHGYTF. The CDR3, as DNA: TGCAGCGTTGGTGACAGCCCCGGCCATGGCTACACCTTC.

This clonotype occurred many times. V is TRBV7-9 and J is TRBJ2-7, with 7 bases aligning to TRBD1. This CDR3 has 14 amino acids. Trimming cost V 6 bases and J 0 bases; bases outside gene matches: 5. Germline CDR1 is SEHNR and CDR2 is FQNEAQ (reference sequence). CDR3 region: CASSARDSSYEQYF. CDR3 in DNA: TGTGCCAGCAGTGCCCGGGACAGCTCCTACGAGCAGTACTTC.

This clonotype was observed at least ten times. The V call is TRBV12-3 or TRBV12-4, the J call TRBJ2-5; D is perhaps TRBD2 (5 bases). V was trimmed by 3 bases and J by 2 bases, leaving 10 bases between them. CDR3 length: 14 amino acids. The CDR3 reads CASSLARAQETQYF. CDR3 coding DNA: TGTGCCAGCAGTTTGGCGCGGGCACAAGAGACCCAGTACTTC.